This T cell receptor beta chain was observed in a study of cytomegalovirus exposure and HLA in healthy donors. Study-level points and caveats: The TCR clusters that emerged in the first cohort tended, a later analysis found, to co-occur in the 95 to 150 validation repertoires. There were 150 to 200 TCR beta chains listed as cytomegalovirus-associated. In vitro confirmation showed three CMV-associated chains to be CMV antigen specific.

TCRdb's copy holds only in-frame clones and misses some; the assay was immunoSEQ multiplex PCR. The table shows about 56,000 clones, with about 88% occurring only once. Details on this clone: Its cognate antigen is unknown.

CDR1 is LNHDA and CDR2 is SQIVND in the germline V gene (reference sequence). The CDR3 has 15 amino acids. V lost 6 bases to trimming and J lost 4 bases, with 19 bases between them. The donors were part of the validation cohort of over a hundred subjects. That cohort was separate from the first cohort, which comprised about 670 subjects. The origin of this receptor is a woman younger than 35 in good health and CMV-seronegative. The specimen sequenced was PBMCs. The V and J genes are TRBV19 and TRBJ2-7, with D unresolved. CDR3 sequence reads: CASSPTVSGGYEQYF. In nucleotides, the CDR3 is TGTGCCAGTAGCCCCACCGTTTCGGGTGGGTACGAGCAGTACTTC.